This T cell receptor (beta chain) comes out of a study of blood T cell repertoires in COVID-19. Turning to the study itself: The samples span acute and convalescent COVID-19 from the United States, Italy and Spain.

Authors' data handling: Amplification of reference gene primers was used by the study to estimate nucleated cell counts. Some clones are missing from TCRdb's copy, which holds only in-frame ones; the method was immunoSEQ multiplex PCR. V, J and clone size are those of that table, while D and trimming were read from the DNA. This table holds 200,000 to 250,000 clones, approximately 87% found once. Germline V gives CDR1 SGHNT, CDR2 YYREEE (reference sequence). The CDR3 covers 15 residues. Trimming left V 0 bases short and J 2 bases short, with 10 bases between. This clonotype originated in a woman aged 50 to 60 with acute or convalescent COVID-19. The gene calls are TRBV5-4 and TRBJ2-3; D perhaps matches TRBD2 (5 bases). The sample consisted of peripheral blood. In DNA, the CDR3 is TGTGCCAGCAGCTTGGGGGTAGCGCACACAGATACGCAGTATTTT. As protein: CASSLGVAHTDTQYF.